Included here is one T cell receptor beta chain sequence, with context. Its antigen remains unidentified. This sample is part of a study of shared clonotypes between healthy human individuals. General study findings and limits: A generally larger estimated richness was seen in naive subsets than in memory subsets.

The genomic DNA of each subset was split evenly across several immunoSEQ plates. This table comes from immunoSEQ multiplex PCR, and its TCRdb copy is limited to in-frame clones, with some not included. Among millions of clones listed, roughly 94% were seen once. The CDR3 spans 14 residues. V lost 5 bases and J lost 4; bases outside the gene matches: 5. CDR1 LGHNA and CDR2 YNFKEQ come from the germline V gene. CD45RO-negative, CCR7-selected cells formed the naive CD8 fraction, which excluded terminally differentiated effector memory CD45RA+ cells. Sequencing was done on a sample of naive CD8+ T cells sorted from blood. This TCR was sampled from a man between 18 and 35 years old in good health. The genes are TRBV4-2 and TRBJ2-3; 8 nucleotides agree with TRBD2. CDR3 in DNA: TGTGCCAGCAGCGACGGGGGGGCCGCAGATACGCAGTATTTT. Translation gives CASSDGGAADTQYF.